This entry lists 20 T cell receptor beta chains sequenced from one sample in a study of blood T cell repertoires in COVID-19. Profiled with immunoSEQ multiplex PCR; TCRdb holds only in-frame clones, not every one. The data contain 350,000 or so clones, roughly nine tenths of them singletons. The sequencing sample was made of peripheral blood. The source is a woman aged 60-70 years with COVID-19, enrolled during active disease.

The CDR3 region has the DNA TGTGCCAGCAGTACCCAGGTGGATGACTACGAGCAGTACTTC. Its translation: CASSTQVDDYEQYF. The V and J genes are TRBV28 and TRBJ2-7; D gene unclear. The V end lost 5 bases, the J end lost 3 bases, and 14 bases lay between the germline ends. Germline V gene sequence: CDR1 MDHEN, CDR2 SYDVKM. The CDR3 totals 14 residues.

The chain has TRBV7-2 and TRBJ1-1; tentative D call: TRBD1 (6 bases). CDR3 length: 15 residues. Germline V gives CDR1 SGHTA, CDR2 FQGNSA. Trimming pared 5 bases from V and 4 bases from J, leaving 17 bases between. This chain's CDR3 is CASSPQGTGGTEAFF. In nucleotides, the CDR3 is TGTGCCAGCAGCCCCCAGGGGACGGGGGGCACTGAAGCTTTCTTT.

This chain connects TRBV2 to TRBJ1-2, with 7 nucleotides matching TRBD1. The CDR3 is 15 residues long. Germline CDR1 SNHLY, CDR2 FYNNEI. Trimming took 3 bases from V and 4 from J; bases not matched to a gene: 8. CDR3 sequence reads: CASSDEGALTYGYTF. In DNA, the CDR3 is TGTGCCAGCAGTGATGAGGGGGCGCTGACCTATGGCTACACCTTC.

V usage is TRBV5-6 and J usage is TRBJ2-4; 9 bases are shared with TRBD1. CDR1 is SGHDT and CDR2 is YYEEEE in the germline V gene. The CDR3 is 15 residues long. The V gene end was trimmed by 2 bases and the J gene end by 4 bases; junction bases not matched to a gene: 4. CDR3 protein: CASSFRDRAKNIQYF. In DNA, the CDR3 is TGTGCCAGCAGCTTCCGGGACAGGGCGAAAAACATTCAGTACTTC. The whole variable domain, remainder taken from reference TRBV5-6 and TRBJ2-4, is DAGVTQSPTHLIKTRGQQVTLRCSPKSGHDTVSWYQQALGQGPQFIFQYYEEEERQRGNFPDRFSGHQFPNYSSELNVNALLLGDSALYLCASSFRDRAKNIQYFGAGTRLSVL.

The chain combines TRBV6-1 with TRBJ1-2; a weak D match, TRBD1 (5 bases). The CDR3 extends over 14 amino acids. Germline loops: CDR1 MNHNS, CDR2 SASEGT. Trimming stripped 7 bases from V and 5 bases from J, with 17 bases between. CDR3 sequence reads: CASTQRGGGYGYTF. CDR3 bases: TGTGCCAGCACCCAACGGGGGGGAGGATATGGCTACACCTTC.

V usage is TRBV3-1 (or the pseudogene TRBV3-2) and J usage is TRBJ2-7, with 8 bases matching TRBD2. The germline CDR1 and CDR2 sequences are LGHDT and YNNKEL (reference sequence). The CDR3 covers 13 residues. J was trimmed by 3 bases and V by 6 bases; bases with no gene match: 4. The CDR3 nucleotides read TGTGCCAGCAGAAGGGGACTAGACTACGAGCAGTACTTC. Translating it yields CASRRGLDYEQYF.

V usage is TRBV9 and J usage is TRBJ1-2; D is uncertain. The CDR3 has 15 residues. Trimming cost V 0 bases and J 8 bases, with 17 bases left between them. From germline, CDR1 is SGDLS and CDR2 YYNGEE. In DNA form, the CDR3 reads TGTGCCAGCAGCGTAGGCGATCGTGAGCTCGAAGGCTACACCTTC. It is translated as CASSVGDRELEGYTF.

V usage is TRBV28 and J usage is TRBJ2-7; unclear D gene. V was shortened by 3 bases and J by 3 bases, with 15 bases between the two germline ends. The length of the CDR3 is 15 residues. The germline V gene has CDR1 MDHEN and CDR2 SYDVKM. The CDR3 reads CASSLVQVGLYEQYF. The CDR3 DNA is TGTGCCAGCAGTTTGGTCCAGGTGGGCCTCTACGAGCAGTACTTC.

The rearrangement uses TRBV3-1 (or the pseudogene TRBV3-2) and TRBJ1-2; no clear D. The CDR3 contains 17 residues. In germline, CDR1 is LGHDT, CDR2 YNNKEL (reference sequence). Trimming removed 2 bases at V and 4 bases at J, with 20 bases between. CDR3 sequence: CASSQRRRSKRLYGYTF. DNA of the CDR3: TGTGCCAGCAGCCAAAGGAGGAGGAGTAAGCGCCTCTATGGCTACACCTTC.

This chain uses TRBV6-5 with TRBJ1-2; 9 nucleotides agree with TRBD1. V was clipped by 7 bases and J by 6 bases; unmatched bases: 12. The germline gives CDR1 MNHEY, CDR2 SVGAGI. The CDR3 has 15 residues. The DNA of the CDR3 is TGTGCCAGCACTGTCGGGACAGGGAGAGGGAATGGCTACACCTTC. This gives the protein CASTVGTGRGNGYTF.

This clone was seen only once. The rearrangement links TRBV5-4 to TRBJ2-7; unclear D gene. Looked up from germline, CDR1 is SGHNT and CDR2 is YYREEE (reference sequence). The length of the CDR3 is 13 residues. V dropped 4 bases and J dropped 0 bases, with 8 bases sitting between them. The CDR3 DNA follows: TGTGCCAGCAGCGGTCCGAGCTCCTACGAGCAGTACTTC. Protein product: CASSGPSSYEQYF.

The rearrangement joins TRBV2 to TRBJ2-1, with a possible D match to TRBD2 (5 bases). The CDR3 has 15 residues. Germline CDR1 reads SNHLY; CDR2 reads FYNNEI. Trimming removed 6 bases at V and 4 bases at J, with 16 bases between. This CDR3 is CASRLVEGDYNEQFF. CDR3 DNA: TGTGCCAGCAGACTCGTAGAGGGAGATTACAATGAGCAGTTCTTC.

The chain couples TRBV7-2 to TRBJ1-1, with D tentatively TRBD1 (6 bases). In germline, CDR1 is SGHTA, CDR2 FQGNSA. Trimming removed 5 bases from V and 1 base from J, with 20 bases in between. This CDR3 comprises 17 residues. The CDR3 loop reads CASSGARDKPTNTEAFF. As DNA, the CDR3 is TGTGCCAGCAGCGGAGCCCGGGACAAGCCCACGAACACTGAAGCTTTCTTT.

This clone has just one count. The chain joins TRBV19 to TRBJ2-1; 9 nucleotides line up with TRBD2. Germline V gene lookup returns CDR1 LNHDA and CDR2 SQIVND (reference sequence). With 8 bases clipped from V and 6 bases from J, the junction kept 8 bases outside the gene matches. CDR3 length: 14 residues. The DNA for the CDR3 is TGTGCCAGTCTGCGGCGGGGGGGCGGCAATGAGCAGTTCTTC. Its translation: CASLRRGGGNEQFF.

The rearrangement joins TRBV13 to TRBJ2-2; 9 bases map to TRBD2. Trimming removed 8 bases from V and 4 bases from J; junction bases left unmatched: 8. Per germline, CDR1 PRHDT and CDR2 FYEKMQ (reference sequence). The CDR3 consists of 15 residues. The chain's CDR3 is CASHRRGGGTGELFF. DNA of the CDR3: TGTGCCAGCCACCGACGCGGGGGGGGCACCGGGGAGCTGTTTTTT. The complete variable domain, with remaining parts taken from reference TRBV13 and TRBJ2-2, reads AAGVIQSPRHLIKEKRETATLKCYPIPRHDTVYWYQQGPGQDPQFLISFYEKMQSDKGSIPDRFSAQQFSDYHSELNMSSLELGDSALYFCASHRRGGGTGELFFGEGSRLTVL.

This chain uses TRBV7-2 with TRBJ2-7; D ambiguous. Germline CDR1 is SGHTA and CDR2 is FQGNSA. Trimming shortened V by 3 bases and J by 0 bases, and 9 bases separated the two germline ends. The length of the CDR3 is 14 residues. The chain's CDR3 is CASSFVLSSYEQYF. CDR3 sequence (DNA): TGTGCCAGCAGCTTCGTCCTAAGCTCCTACGAGCAGTACTTC.

This rearrangement joins TRBV6-5 to TRBJ1-1; weak D call: TRBD1 (6 bases). Looked up from germline, CDR1 is MNHEY and CDR2 is SVGAGI. The CDR3 runs 14 residues. The V gene lost 2 bases and the J gene lost 2 bases, with 9 bases spanning the gap. The CDR3 here is CASSYGGSNTEAFF. As DNA, the CDR3 is TGTGCCAGCAGTTACGGGGGCAGTAACACTGAAGCTTTCTTT.

About this clone: An end of the junction does not agree with germline; a read error may underlie this. This chain links TRBV7-7 with TRBJ2-7; 8 bases are a match to TRBD2. This CDR3 has 20 amino acids. The germline CDR1 and CDR2 sequences are SSHAT and FNYEAQ (reference sequence). The CDR3 DNA is TGTGCTAGCAGCAAAATTGGGGACCCGCCGGCCAGCGGGGGTTGGAGCGAGCAGTACTTC. Translating gives CASSKIGDPPASGGWSEQYF.

The rearrangement uses TRBV27 and TRBJ1-2; D may be TRBD1 (5 bases). Germline CDR1 reads MNHEY; CDR2 reads SMNVEV (reference sequence). The length of the CDR3 is 16 residues. Trimming removed 7 bases at V and 7 bases at J, with 25 bases between. CDR3 loop: CASTRDPGSVVRGYTF. CDR3 sequence (DNA): TGTGCCAGCACCAGAGACCCAGGGTCGGTAGTACGTGGCTACACCTTC.

This clone was observed many times. In the same sample, other DNA sequences code for this CDR3. V is TRBV4-1 and J is TRBJ1-1; TRBD1 is a possible D gene (5 bases). The CDR3 is 13 amino acids. V dropped 6 bases and J dropped 1 base, with 9 bases sitting between them. The germline V gene encodes CDR1 MGHRA and CDR2 YSYEKL. The CDR3 here is CASSLQGNTEAFF. The CDR3 nucleotides are TGCGCCAGCAGTCTCCAGGGGAACACTGAAGCTTTCTTT.